These 11 T cell receptor beta chains were all obtained from the same sample, sequenced in a study of blood T cell repertoires in COVID-19. The assay was immunoSEQ multiplex PCR, and TCRdb's table has in-frame clones only and misses some. The table lists 100,000 or so clones, 75% to 95% of them singletons. The material sequenced was peripheral blood. These receptors were obtained from a man between 18 and 29 years old with acute or convalescent COVID-19.

The chain links TRBV3-1 (or the pseudogene TRBV3-2) to TRBJ2-1, with 9 bases identical to TRBD2. Trimming removed 4 bases from V and 6 bases from J; junction bases left unmatched: 16. This CDR3 is built from 18 residues. Germline V CDR1 and CDR2: LGHDT, YNNKEL (reference sequence). The CDR3 protein is CASSRLTGGGAGANEQFF. CDR3 coding DNA: TGTGCCAGCAGCCGCCTTACGGGCGGGGGGGCCGGAGCCAATGAGCAGTTCTTC.

The rearrangement uses TRBV7-9 and TRBJ2-5; D not certain. This CDR3 is 16 amino acids long. Germline assignment: CDR1 SEHNR and CDR2 FQNEAQ (reference sequence). Deletions cut 5 bases from V and 2 bases from J, with 18 bases between. CDR3 in amino acids: CASSPLTPPRQETQYF. CDR3 nucleotides: TGTGCCAGCAGCCCATTAACCCCGCCGAGACAAGAGACCCAGTACTTC.

The rearrangement links TRBV6-4 to TRBJ1-5; D not resolved. The V end was cut by 3 bases, the J end by 10 bases, with 19 bases between. The CDR3 has 15 residues. Germline CDR1 reads MRHNA; CDR2 reads SNTAGT. The CDR3 here is CASSEYPTPQSPQHF. CDR3 DNA: TGTGCCAGCAGTGAATACCCGACACCCCAATCCCCCCAGCATTTT.

J is TRBJ2-5 and V is TRBV19; 7 bases are shared with TRBD1. The J segment lost 3 bases and the V segment lost 1 base, leaving 5 bases of the junction unmatched. The CDR3 spans 15 residues. Germline V gene lookup returns CDR1 LNHDA and CDR2 SQIVND (reference sequence). In DNA form, the CDR3 reads TGTGCCAGTAGTATAGTGGCCAGGGGGAAAGAGACCCAGTACTTC. The encoded protein is CASSIVARGKETQYF.

This chain connects TRBV6-5 to TRBJ1-1; 8 positions match TRBD1. The CDR3 is made up of 14 amino acids. J gave up 7 bases and V 0 bases, and 4 bases lay outside the gene matches. Germline V gene sequence: CDR1 MNHEY, CDR2 SVGAGI. The CDR3 loop reads CASSYSAGGYEAFF. The CDR3 bases are TGTGCCAGCAGTTACTCGGCAGGGGGCTATGAAGCTTTCTTT.

This sequence joins TRBV19 and TRBJ2-1, with D possibly matching TRBD1 (5 bases). Germline V gives CDR1 LNHDA, CDR2 SQIVND (reference sequence). V lost 5 bases and J 7 bases, leaving 12 bases between the germline ends. This CDR3 is 13 amino acids long. CDR3 coding DNA: TGTGCCAGTAGTCTGGGGCAGACGAATGAGCAGTTCTTC. Translated: CASSLGQTNEQFF.

V usage is TRBV5-6 and J usage is TRBJ2-7, with a weak D call TRBD2 (5 bases). V lost 3 bases, J lost 3 bases, and 16 bases lay in between. Germline lookup yields CDR1 SGHDT and CDR2 YYEEEE. CDR3 length equals 15 residues. This CDR3 is CASSSTSADYYEQYF. CDR3 DNA: TGTGCCAGCAGCTCCACTTCCGCCGACTACTACGAGCAGTACTTC. The variable domain in full, completed from reference TRBV5-6 and TRBJ2-7, reads DAGVTQSPTHLIKTRGQQVTLRCSPKSGHDTVSWYQQALGQGPQFIFQYYEEEERQRGNFPDRFSGHQFPNYSSELNVNALLLGDSALYLCASSSTSADYYEQYFGPGTRLTVT.

The table lists this clone with a count of one. The rearrangement uses TRBV5-1 and TRBJ2-5; D gene ambiguous. The CDR3 has 12 amino acids. The germline V gene has CDR1 SGHRS and CDR2 YFSETQ. The V and J ends lost 0 bases and 5 bases respectively, with 5 bases between them. CDR3 loop: CASSLDEETQYF. The CDR3 coding sequence is TGCGCCAGCAGCTTGGATGAGGAGACCCAGTACTTC.

This sequence joins TRBV18 and TRBJ1-5, with 7 positions matching TRBD1. V dropped 0 bases and J dropped 2; count of bases not matched to a gene: 4. From germline, CDR1 is KGHSH and CDR2 LQKENI. The CDR3 contains 16 residues. CDR3 loop: CASSPPDRAGNQPQHF. DNA of the CDR3: TGTGCCAGCTCACCACCAGACAGGGCTGGCAATCAGCCCCAGCATTTT.

The genes are TRBV20-1 and TRBJ1-6; TRBD1 might be the D (5 bases). Between the trimmed V and J ends, which lost 3 bases and 8 bases, there was a span of 8 bases. Germline V gene sequence: CDR1 DFQATT, CDR2 SNEGSKA (reference sequence). The CDR3 totals 12 residues. CDR3 loop: CSASKGDSPLHF. DNA of the CDR3: TGCAGTGCTAGTAAAGGGGATTCACCCCTCCACTTT.

This clone appeared a single time. The chain carries TRBV5-1 and TRBJ2-7; TRBD2 matches 7 bases. CDR3 length: 17 residues. Germline CDR1 is SGHRS and CDR2 is YFSETQ. The ends lost 0 bases at V and 1 base at J; junction bases unmatched: 10. CDR3 sequence (DNA): TGCGCCAGCAGCTTGGGCGTGGGGGGGAGGTTTTCCTACGAGCAGTACTTC. Its protein product is CASSLGVGGRFSYEQYF.